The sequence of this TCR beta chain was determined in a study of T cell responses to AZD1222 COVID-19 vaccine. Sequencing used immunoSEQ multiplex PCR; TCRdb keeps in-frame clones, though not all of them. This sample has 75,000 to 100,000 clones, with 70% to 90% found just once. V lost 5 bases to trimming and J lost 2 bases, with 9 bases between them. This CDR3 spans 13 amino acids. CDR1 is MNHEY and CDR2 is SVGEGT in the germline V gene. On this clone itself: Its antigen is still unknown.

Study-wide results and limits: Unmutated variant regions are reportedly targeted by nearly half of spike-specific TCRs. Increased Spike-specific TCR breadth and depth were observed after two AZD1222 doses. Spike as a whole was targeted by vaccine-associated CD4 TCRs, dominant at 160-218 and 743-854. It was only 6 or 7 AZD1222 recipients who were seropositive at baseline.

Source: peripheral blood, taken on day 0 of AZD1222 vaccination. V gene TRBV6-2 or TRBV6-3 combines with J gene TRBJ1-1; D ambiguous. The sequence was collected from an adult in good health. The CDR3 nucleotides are TGTGCCAGCAGTATGGGTCGTAACACTGAAGCTTTCTTT. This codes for CASSMGRNTEAFF.